The 8 T cell receptor beta chains given below trace back to one sample, sequenced in a study of somatic mutations in cytotoxic T cells in rheumatoid arthritis. Clones were sequenced by immunoSEQ multiplex PCR, and TCRdb holds only the in-frame ones, with some missing. This sample has tens of thousands of clones, with roughly 80% found just once. Sequences were obtained from CD8+ T cells sorted from blood. All receptors come from an adult with rheumatoid arthritis.

This rearrangement joins TRBV6-6 to TRBJ1-5; D is unresolved. Germline lookup yields CDR1 MNHNY and CDR2 SVGAGI (reference sequence). V dropped 2 bases and J dropped 1 base, with 6 bases sitting between them. CDR3 length: 14 amino acids. In DNA, the CDR3 is TGTGCCAGCAGTTACCGGGCCAGCAATCAGCCCCAGCATTTT. This translates into CASSYRASNQPQHF.

This chain links TRBV6-1 with TRBJ1-1; D may be TRBD1 (6 bases). Trimming pared 3 bases from V and 1 base from J, leaving 9 bases between. The CDR3 covers 14 residues. Germline CDR1 reads MNHNS; CDR2 reads SASEGT. DNA for the CDR3: TGTGCCAGCAGTGACAGGGGCCCGAACACTGAAGCTTTCTTT. Translation: CASSDRGPNTEAFF.

V usage is TRBV5-1 and J usage is TRBJ1-2; tentative D call: TRBD1 (6 bases). Germline assignment: CDR1 SGHRS and CDR2 YFSETQ. V was pared by 4 bases and J by 8 bases, with 15 bases between. The CDR3 extends over 13 amino acids. CDR3 in DNA: TGCGCCAGCAGCAAAGGACAGCCGGAGGGCTACACCTTC. It encodes CASSKGQPEGYTF.

The chain recombines TRBV5-1 with TRBJ1-2; unclear D gene. Per the germline V gene, CDR1 is SGHRS and CDR2 is YFSETQ. This CDR3 has 19 amino acids. Trimming left V 4 bases short and J 2 bases short, with 27 bases between. Here the CDR3 reads CASSLTDTSPEALNYGYTF. In DNA, the CDR3 is TGCGCCAGCAGCCTAACCGACACTTCTCCGGAGGCGTTAAACTATGGCTACACCTTC.

There are a few counts of this clone. V and J are TRBV6-1 and TRBJ2-7; 10 bases align to TRBD2. J lost 5 bases, V lost 4 bases, and 5 bases had no gene match. This CDR3 is 14 amino acids long. CDR1 is MNHNS, CDR2 SASEGT, per germline. Written as DNA, the CDR3 is TGTGCCAGCAGTGCGGGACTAGCGACCCACGAGCAGTACTTC. This codes for CASSAGLATHEQYF.

The chain couples TRBV27 to TRBJ2-2; possibly TRBD1 for D (5 bases). The CDR3 length is 14 residues. The V gene's germline CDR1 is MNHEY and CDR2 SMNVEV (reference sequence). Deletions cut 10 bases from V and 5 bases from J, with 17 bases between. The CDR3, as DNA: TGTGCCACCTCCGCAGGGTTAGGAACCGGGGAGCTGTTTTTT. It specifies CATSAGLGTGELFF.

The rearrangement joins TRBV6-5 to TRBJ1-4; D remains unclear. Germline loops: CDR1 MNHEY, CDR2 SVGAGI. This CDR3 has 15 residues. V dropped 6 bases and J dropped 0 bases, with 11 bases sitting between them. This CDR3 is CASRESIATNEKLFF. CDR3 DNA: TGTGCCAGCAGGGAGAGTATCGCAACTAATGAAAAACTGTTTTTT.

This clone was observed once. The rearrangement uses TRBV7-2 and TRBJ1-1; D possibly corresponds to TRBD1 (6 bases). This CDR3 is 11 amino acids long. CDR1 SGHTA and CDR2 FQGNSA come from the germline V gene. V was trimmed by 5 bases and J by 10 bases, leaving 11 bases between them. CDR3 DNA: TGTGCCAGCAGCCAAGACAGGCCAGCTTTCTTT. Its translation: CASSQDRPAFF.